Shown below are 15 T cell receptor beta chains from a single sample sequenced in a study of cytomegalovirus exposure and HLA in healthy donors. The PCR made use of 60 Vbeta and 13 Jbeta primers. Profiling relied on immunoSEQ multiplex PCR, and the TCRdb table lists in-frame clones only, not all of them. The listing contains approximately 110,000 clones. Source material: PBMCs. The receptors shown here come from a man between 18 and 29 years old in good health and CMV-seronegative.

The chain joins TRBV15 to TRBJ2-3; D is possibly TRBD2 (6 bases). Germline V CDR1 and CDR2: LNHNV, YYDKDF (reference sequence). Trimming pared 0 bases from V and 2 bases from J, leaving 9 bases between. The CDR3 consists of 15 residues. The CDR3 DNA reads TGTGCCACCAGCAGAGAGCGGGGCAACACAGATACGCAGTATTTT. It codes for CATSRERGNTDTQYF.

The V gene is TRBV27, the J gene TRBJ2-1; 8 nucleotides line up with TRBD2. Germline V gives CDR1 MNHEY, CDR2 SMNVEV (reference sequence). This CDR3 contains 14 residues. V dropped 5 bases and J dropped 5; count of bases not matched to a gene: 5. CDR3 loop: CASSQLAGHNEQFF. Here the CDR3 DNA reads TGTGCCAGCAGTCAGTTAGCGGGACACAATGAGCAGTTCTTC.

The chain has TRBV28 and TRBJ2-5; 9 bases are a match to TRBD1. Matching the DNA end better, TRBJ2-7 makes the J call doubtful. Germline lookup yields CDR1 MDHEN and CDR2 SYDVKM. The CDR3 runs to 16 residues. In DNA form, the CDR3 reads TGTGCCAGCAGTTTTTCTCTCTCGGACAGGGGACACGAGCAGTACTTC. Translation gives CASSFSLSDRGHEQYF.

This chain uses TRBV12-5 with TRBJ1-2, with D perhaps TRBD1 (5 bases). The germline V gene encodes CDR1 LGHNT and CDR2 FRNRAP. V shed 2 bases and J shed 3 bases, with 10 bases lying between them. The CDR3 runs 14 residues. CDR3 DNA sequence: TGTGCTAGTGGTTTGCGGGGGGAGGACTATGGCTACACCTTC. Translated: CASGLRGEDYGYTF.

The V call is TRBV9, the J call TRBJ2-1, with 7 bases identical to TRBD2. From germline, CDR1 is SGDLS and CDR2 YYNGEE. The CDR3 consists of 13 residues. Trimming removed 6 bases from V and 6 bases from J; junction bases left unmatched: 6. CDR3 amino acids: CASNRLASNEQFF. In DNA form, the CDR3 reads TGTGCCAGCAATAGACTAGCTTCCAATGAGCAGTTCTTC.

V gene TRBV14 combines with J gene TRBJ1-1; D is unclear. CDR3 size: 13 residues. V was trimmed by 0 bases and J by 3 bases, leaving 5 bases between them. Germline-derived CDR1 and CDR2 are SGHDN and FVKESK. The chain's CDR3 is CASSQEAYTEAFF. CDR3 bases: TGTGCCAGCAGCCAAGAGGCCTACACTGAAGCTTTCTTT.

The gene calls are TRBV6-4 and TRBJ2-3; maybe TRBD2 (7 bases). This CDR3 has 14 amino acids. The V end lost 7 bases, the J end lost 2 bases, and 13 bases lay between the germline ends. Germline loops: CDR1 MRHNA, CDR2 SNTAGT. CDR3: CASKGGPDTDTQYF. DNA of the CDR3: TGTGCCAGCAAGGGGGGGCCAGACACAGATACGCAGTATTTT.

CDR3 sequence (DNA): TGTGCCAGCAGCTTAACGCCAGGACCCCTCCACTTT. Its translation: CASSLTPGPLHF. The chain carries TRBV7-2 and TRBJ1-6, with D hard to call. V shed 2 bases and J shed 12 bases, with 8 bases lying between them. Germline V gives CDR1 SGHTA, CDR2 FQGNSA. The CDR3 is 12 amino acids.

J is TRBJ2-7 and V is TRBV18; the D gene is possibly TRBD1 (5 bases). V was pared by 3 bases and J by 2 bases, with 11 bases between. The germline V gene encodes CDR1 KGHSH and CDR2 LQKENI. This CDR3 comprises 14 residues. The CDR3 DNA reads TGTGCCAGCTCACCCCAGGGTTCCCCCTACGAGCAGTACTTC. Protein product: CASSPQGSPYEQYF.

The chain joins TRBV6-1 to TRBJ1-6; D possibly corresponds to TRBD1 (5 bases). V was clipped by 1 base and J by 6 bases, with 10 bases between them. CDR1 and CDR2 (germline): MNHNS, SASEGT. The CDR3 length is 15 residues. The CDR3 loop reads CASSEEGILNSPLHF. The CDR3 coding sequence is TGTGCCAGCAGTGAAGAGGGGATACTTAATTCACCCCTCCACTTT.

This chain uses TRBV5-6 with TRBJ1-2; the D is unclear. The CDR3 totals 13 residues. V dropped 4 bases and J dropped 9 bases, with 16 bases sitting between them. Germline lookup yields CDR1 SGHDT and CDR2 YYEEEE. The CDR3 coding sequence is TGTGCCAGCAGCGAGAAAACGTCCTTCCGCTACACCTTC. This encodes CASSEKTSFRYTF.

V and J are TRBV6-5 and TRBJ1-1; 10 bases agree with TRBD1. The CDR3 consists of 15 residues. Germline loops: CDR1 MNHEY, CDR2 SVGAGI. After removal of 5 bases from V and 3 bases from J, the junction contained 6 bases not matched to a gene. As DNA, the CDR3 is TGTGCCAGCAGTGCGACCGGGACAGGGGACACTGAAGCTTTCTTT. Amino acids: CASSATGTGDTEAFF.

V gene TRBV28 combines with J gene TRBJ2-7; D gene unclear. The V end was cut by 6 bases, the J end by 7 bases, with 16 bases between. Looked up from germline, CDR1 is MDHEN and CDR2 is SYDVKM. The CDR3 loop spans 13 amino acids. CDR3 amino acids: CASSPRGASEQYF. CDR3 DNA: TGTGCCAGCAGCCCCCGAGGAGCTAGTGAGCAGTACTTC.

As DNA, the CDR3 is TGTGCCAGCAGGCTCGGACAGAGTAATCAGCCCCAGCATTTT. It codes for CASRLGQSNQPQHF. The rearrangement joins TRBV27 to TRBJ1-5; maybe TRBD1 (6 bases). Trimming took 6 bases from V and 4 from J, leaving 13 bases between them. CDR1 MNHEY and CDR2 SMNVEV come from the germline V gene (reference sequence). The CDR3 has 14 amino acids.

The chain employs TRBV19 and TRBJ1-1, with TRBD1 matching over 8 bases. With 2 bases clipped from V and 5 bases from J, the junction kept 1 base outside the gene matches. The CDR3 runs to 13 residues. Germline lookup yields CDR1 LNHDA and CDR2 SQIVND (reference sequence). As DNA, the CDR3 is TGTGCCAGTAGTATAACAGGGGGAACTGAAGCTTTCTTT. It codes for CASSITGGTEAFF.